The rows below give T cell receptor beta chains drawn from one sample of a study of blood T cell repertoires in COVID-19. The protocol was immunoSEQ multiplex PCR, while the TCRdb copy is restricted to in-frame clones and leaves out a portion. Of a few hundred thousand clones in the sample, 85% are singletons; the top ten hold approximately 19%. The sequenced sample was PBMCs or T cells enriched from blood (not recorded which). The receptors originated from a man between 35 and 55 years old who had recovered from COVID-19. The CDR3 runs from the conserved cysteine through the conserved F or W. Each record gives: D gene, clone size, J gene, V gene, CDR3 DNA, CDR3 protein. The D gene is left open where the match is weak. Expanded clones get a size class; other rows say once, few or many, or leave the size out.

d_call: TRBD2
clone_size: -
j_call: TRBJ2-1
v_call: TRBV6-5
cdr3_nt: TGTGCCAGCAGGATGACTAGCGGGAGGAGGAATGAGCAGTTCTTC
cdr3_aa: CASRMTSGRRNEQFF

d_call: TRBD1
clone_size: once
j_call: TRBJ2-3
v_call: TRBV9
cdr3_nt: TGTGCCAGCAGCGTTACCGGGACAGGGAGAACAGATACGCAGTATTTT
cdr3_aa: CASSVTGTGRTDTQYF

d_call: TRBD2
clone_size: -
j_call: TRBJ2-1
v_call: TRBV28
cdr3_nt: TGTGCCAGCAGTTTGCAAGGGACTAGCAACAATGAGCAGTTCTTC
cdr3_aa: CASSLQGTSNNEQFF

d_call: -
clone_size: -
j_call: TRBJ1-6
v_call: TRBV4-1
cdr3_nt: TGCGCCAGCAGCCAAACTGATCTTATAGCTTCTAGTGCCAATTCACCCCTCCACTTT
cdr3_aa: CASSQTDLIASSANSPLHF

d_call: TRBD1
clone_size: -
j_call: TRBJ1-5
v_call: TRBV27
cdr3_nt: TGTGCCAGCAGAGACAGGGTAGGAGGCAATCAGCCCCAGCATTTT
cdr3_aa: CASRDRVGGNQPQHF

d_call: TRBD1
clone_size: -
j_call: TRBJ1-5
v_call: TRBV4-3
cdr3_nt: TGCGCCAGCAGCCCCAGCCCCTCGGACAGGCTCAATCAGCCCCAGCATTTT
cdr3_aa: CASSPSPSDRLNQPQHF

d_call: TRBD2
clone_size: -
j_call: TRBJ2-7
v_call: TRBV7-9
cdr3_nt: TGTGCCAGCAGCTCAGTGACTAGCCCCTACGAGCAGTACTTC
cdr3_aa: CASSSVTSPYEQYF

d_call: -
clone_size: -
j_call: TRBJ2-5
v_call: TRBV7-2
cdr3_nt: TGTGCCAGCAGCTTAGCCCTAGAAGAGACCCAGTACTTC
cdr3_aa: CASSLALEETQYF

d_call: TRBD1
clone_size: few
j_call: TRBJ1-5
v_call: TRBV28
cdr3_nt: TGTGCCAGCAGTCCGAGGTTCAGGGGGCATCAGCCCCAGCATTTT
cdr3_aa: CASSPRFRGHQPQHF

d_call: -
clone_size: -
j_call: TRBJ2-1
v_call: TRBV7-9
cdr3_nt: TGTGCCAGCAGCTTAGGACTAGGTTTGAATGAGCAGTTCTTC
cdr3_aa: CASSLGLGLNEQFF

d_call: TRBD2
clone_size: -
j_call: TRBJ2-7
v_call: TRBV30
cdr3_nt: TGTGCCTGCAGCGGGAGGGCCCTCTACGAGCAGTACTTC
cdr3_aa: CACSGRALYEQYF

d_call: -
clone_size: -
j_call: TRBJ1-2
v_call: TRBV6-2/TRBV6-3
cdr3_nt: TGTGCCAGCAGTATGGGGCTTAAAGCTGGTGGCTACACCTTC
cdr3_aa: CASSMGLKAGGYTF

d_call: TRBD2
clone_size: -
j_call: TRBJ2-7
v_call: TRBV2
cdr3_nt: TGTGCCAGCACCTTAGCGGGAGGGTCCTACGAGCAGTACTTC
cdr3_aa: CASTLAGGSYEQYF

d_call: -
clone_size: -
j_call: TRBJ2-7
v_call: TRBV2
cdr3_nt: TGTGCCAGCGGGCAGACCTCCTACGAGCAGTACTTC
cdr3_aa: CASGQTSYEQYF

d_call: -
clone_size: -
j_call: TRBJ1-2
v_call: TRBV11-2
cdr3_nt: TGTGCCAGCAGCTTAGCCGGGACACCCTATGGCTACACCTTC
cdr3_aa: CASSLAGTPYGYTF

d_call: -
clone_size: -
j_call: TRBJ2-7
v_call: TRBV3-1/TRBV3-2
cdr3_nt: TGTGCCAGCAGCGCTACCCGCCGCGGCACCTACGAGCAGTACTTC
cdr3_aa: CASSATRRGTYEQYF

d_call: -
clone_size: -
j_call: TRBJ2-3
v_call: TRBV7-2
cdr3_nt: TGTGCCAGCTCGAGGATTGTAGTTACAGATACGCAGTATTTT
cdr3_aa: CASSRIVVTDTQYF

d_call: TRBD1
clone_size: -
j_call: TRBJ1-5
v_call: TRBV4-2
cdr3_nt: TGTGCCAGCAGCCAGGGACAGGGGGATCGCAATCAGCCCCAGCATTTT
cdr3_aa: CASSQGQGDRNQPQHF

d_call: -
clone_size: -
j_call: TRBJ1-2
v_call: TRBV30
cdr3_nt: TGTGCCTGGAGGGCCCCGGCGGTCTATGGCTACACCTTC
cdr3_aa: CAWRAPAVYGYTF

d_call: TRBD1
clone_size: few
j_call: TRBJ2-2
v_call: TRBV4-2
cdr3_nt: TGTGCCAGCAGCCAAGATAGGACAGGGGGCACCGGGGAGCTGTTTTTT
cdr3_aa: CASSQDRTGGTGELFF